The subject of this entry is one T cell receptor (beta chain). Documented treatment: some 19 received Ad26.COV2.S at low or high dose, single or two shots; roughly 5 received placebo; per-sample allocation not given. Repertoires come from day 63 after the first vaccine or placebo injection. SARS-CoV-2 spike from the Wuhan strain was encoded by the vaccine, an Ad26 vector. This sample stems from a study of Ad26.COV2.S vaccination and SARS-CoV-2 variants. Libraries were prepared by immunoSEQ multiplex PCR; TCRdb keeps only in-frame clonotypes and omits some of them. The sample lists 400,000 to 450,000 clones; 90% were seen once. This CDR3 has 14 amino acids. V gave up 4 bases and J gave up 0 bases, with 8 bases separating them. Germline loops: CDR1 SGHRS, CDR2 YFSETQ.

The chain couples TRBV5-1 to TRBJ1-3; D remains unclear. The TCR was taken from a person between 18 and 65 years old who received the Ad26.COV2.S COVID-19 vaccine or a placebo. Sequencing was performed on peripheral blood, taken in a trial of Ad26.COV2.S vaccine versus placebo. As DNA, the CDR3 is TGCGCCAGCAGCGTGGGGATCTCTGGAAACACCATATATTTT. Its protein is CASSVGISGNTIYF.